The next 26 T cell receptor beta chains were all read from a single sample in a study of T cell responses to AZD1222 COVID-19 vaccine. Sequencing was performed with immunoSEQ multiplex PCR; in TCRdb, only in-frame clones are kept and a portion is missing. The sample has 180,000 or so clones; 80% to 95% are singletons. The material was peripheral blood, obtained 28 days after the second dose of the MenACWY control vaccine. The receptors come from an adult who received the MenACWY meningococcal vaccine as a control.

This chain's CDR3 is CASKGQASGANVLTF. The CDR3 nucleotides read TGTGCCAGTAAGGGTCAGGCCTCTGGGGCCAACGTCCTGACTTTC. The chain joins TRBV19 to TRBJ2-6; no firm D call. V was clipped by 7 bases and J by 0 bases, with 10 bases between them. Germline V gene lookup returns CDR1 LNHDA and CDR2 SQIVND (reference sequence). This CDR3 spans 15 amino acids.

V is TRBV2 and J is TRBJ2-3; no reliable D call. Trimming stripped 7 bases from V and 5 bases from J, with 7 bases between. CDR3 length: 11 residues. Germline CDR1 SNHLY, CDR2 FYNNEI. In DNA form, the CDR3 reads TGTGCCAGCACGGGTGGAGATACGCAGTATTTT. It is translated as CASTGGDTQYF.

The J gene is TRBJ2-7, the V gene TRBV9; D is uncertain. This CDR3 has 14 amino acids. Germline CDR1 reads SGDLS; CDR2 reads YYNGEE. V lost 1 base to trimming and J lost 3 bases, with 11 bases between them. The CDR3 protein is CASSVPTRHYEQYF. The CDR3, as DNA: TGTGCCAGCAGCGTACCTACGAGACACTACGAGCAGTACTTC.

This clone was seen only once. This chain links TRBV9 with TRBJ2-7; TRBD1 is a possible D gene (5 bases). The CDR3 consists of 14 residues. Trimming shortened V by 4 bases and J by 5 bases, and 16 bases separated the two germline ends. The germline V gene has CDR1 SGDLS and CDR2 YYNGEE. Here the CDR3 reads CASSPGPRAHEQYF. DNA for the CDR3: TGTGCCAGCAGCCCAGGGCCCCGTGCCCACGAGCAGTACTTC. The complete variable domain, with remaining parts taken from reference TRBV9 and TRBJ2-7, reads DSGVTQTPKHLITATGQRVTLRCSPRSGDLSVYWYQQSLDQGLQFLIQYYNGEERAKGNILERFSAQQFPDLHSELNLSSLELGDSALYFCASSPGPRAHEQYFGPGTRLTVT.

The chain joins TRBV5-6 to TRBJ1-1, with D possibly matching TRBD1 (6 bases). Between the trimmed V and J ends, which lost 3 bases and 3 bases, there was a span of 9 bases. The CDR3 runs to 13 residues. Germline lookup yields CDR1 SGHDT and CDR2 YYEEEE. The CDR3 DNA is TGTGCCAGCAGCTGGACAGAAGACACTGAAGCTTTCTTT. It yields the protein CASSWTEDTEAFF.

This clone has a handful of counts. The chain carries TRBV28 and TRBJ2-4, with a weak D call TRBD2 (7 bases). The CDR3 runs to 15 residues. Trimming pared 5 bases from V and 5 bases from J, leaving 16 bases between. The germline V gene has CDR1 MDHEN and CDR2 SYDVKM. CDR3 sequence reads: CASSGGGGGENIQYF. The CDR3 DNA reads TGTGCCAGCAGTGGGGGCGGGGGAGGAGAAAACATTCAGTACTTC.

This chain links TRBV19 with TRBJ1-4; TRBD1 matches at 9 bases. The CDR3 consists of 15 residues. CDR1 and CDR2 (germline): LNHDA, SQIVND (reference sequence). Trimming took 1 base from V and 8 from J; bases not matched to a gene: 5. The CDR3 nucleotides read TGTGCCAGTAGTATAGCCGGGACAGGGAACGAAAAACTGTTTTTT. This encodes CASSIAGTGNEKLFF. The variable domain in full, with the rest retrieved from reference TRBV19 and TRBJ1-4, is DGGITQSPKYLFRKEGQNVTLSCEQNLNHDAMYWYRQDPGQGLRLIYYSQIVNDFQKGDIAEGYSVSREKKESFPLTVTSAQKNPTAFYLCASSIAGTGNEKLFFGSGTQLSVL.

The rearrangement joins TRBV28 to TRBJ1-1; the D gene is possibly TRBD1 (6 bases). The CDR3 length is 14 residues. Trimming pared 2 bases from V and 4 bases from J, leaving 11 bases between. From germline, CDR1 is MDHEN and CDR2 SYDVKM. CDR3 in DNA: TGTGCCAGCAGTTTACCAGGGGTGGCCACTGAAGCTTTCTTT. Translation: CASSLPGVATEAFF.

The gene calls are TRBV5-6 and TRBJ2-3, with 7 positions matching TRBD1. The J segment lost 2 bases and the V segment lost 2 bases, leaving 2 bases of the junction unmatched. Germline V gene data show CDR1 as SGHDT and CDR2 as YYEEEE. The CDR3 extends over 14 amino acids. The CDR3, as DNA: TGTGCCAGCAGCTTACAGGGGAACACAGATACGCAGTATTTT. It yields the protein CASSLQGNTDTQYF.

The rearrangement links TRBV9 to TRBJ1-3; 7 bases fit TRBD1. The CDR3 is 17 amino acids. V lost 0 bases to trimming and J lost 4 bases; unmatched junction nucleotides: 10. CDR1 is SGDLS, CDR2 YYNGEE, per germline. CDR3 in amino acids: CASSVALDRTRGNTIYF. DNA for the CDR3: TGTGCCAGCAGCGTAGCCCTGGACAGGACGAGAGGAAACACCATATATTTT.

The DNA for the CDR3 is TGTGCCAGCAGTAAGGGACAGCAGAAAAACATTCAGTACTTC. It yields the protein CASSKGQQKNIQYF. J is TRBJ2-4 and V is TRBV6-5; TRBD1 matches 7 bases. This CDR3 is built from 14 residues. Per the germline V gene, CDR1 is MNHEY and CDR2 is SVGAGI. V lost 5 bases, J lost 4 bases, and 5 bases stayed unmatched.

The chain couples TRBV27 to TRBJ1-6; 8 bases line up with TRBD1. Germline assignment: CDR1 MNHEY and CDR2 SMNVEV (reference sequence). The CDR3 totals 15 residues. V was pared by 6 bases and J by 2 bases, with 3 bases of the junction left unmatched. The chain's CDR3 is CASSQQGAYNSPLHF. Here the CDR3 DNA reads TGTGCCAGCAGCCAACAGGGGGCCTATAATTCACCCCTCCACTTT.

This rearrangement joins TRBV2 to TRBJ1-5; D is possibly TRBD1 (6 bases). Germline assignment: CDR1 SNHLY and CDR2 FYNNEI. CDR3 length: 14 amino acids. V was cut by 5 bases and J by 4 bases, with 12 bases left in between. CDR3 in DNA: TGTGCCAGCAGTCACCGACAGGAAAATCAGCCCCAGCATTTT. Protein: CASSHRQENQPQHF.

The chain has TRBV28 and TRBJ1-1, with unresolved D. V lost 1 base and J lost 9, with 9 bases in between. The CDR3 consists of 12 residues. CDR1 is MDHEN, CDR2 SYDVKM, per germline. CDR3 sequence reads: CASSLLAQKAFF. The DNA of the CDR3 is TGTGCCAGCAGTTTATTGGCCCAGAAAGCTTTCTTT.

The rearrangement uses TRBV13 and TRBJ2-4, with unresolved D. Germline V CDR1 and CDR2: PRHDT, FYEKMQ (reference sequence). The CDR3 loop spans 16 amino acids. V lost 0 bases and J lost 0, with 9 bases in between. CDR3 residues: CASSLGQWIAKNIQYF. CDR3 sequence (DNA): TGTGCCAGCAGCTTAGGACAGTGGATAGCCAAAAACATTCAGTACTTC.

V usage is TRBV9 and J usage is TRBJ1-2, with a tentative D call TRBD1 (5 bases). Trimming stripped 3 bases from V and 3 bases from J, with 12 bases between. CDR3 length: 14 residues. CDR1 SGDLS and CDR2 YYNGEE come from the germline V gene. The CDR3 sequence is CASSGGAYDYGYTF. CDR3 bases: TGTGCCAGCAGCGGTGGGGCTTACGACTATGGCTACACCTTC.

CDR3 residues: CASSPGAANTEAFF. The CDR3 coding sequence is TGTGCCAGCTCGCCCGGGGCAGCGAACACTGAAGCTTTCTTT. The V gene is TRBV18, the J gene TRBJ1-1; the D gene is possibly TRBD1 (5 bases). Germline V gives CDR1 KGHSH, CDR2 LQKENI. CDR3 length: 14 residues. Trimming left V 6 bases short and J 1 base short, with 12 bases between.

This clone was seen a handful of times. This specimen includes other DNA sequences encoding the same CDR3. The V call is TRBV2, the J call TRBJ2-7; D ambiguous. CDR1 SNHLY and CDR2 FYNNEI come from the germline V gene. The V and J ends lost 6 bases and 1 base respectively, with 4 bases between them. CDR3 length equals 11 residues. CDR3 residues: CASRASYEQYF. In DNA form, the CDR3 reads TGTGCCAGCAGGGCTTCCTACGAGCAGTACTTC.

The CDR3: CASSSFGQGAGYGYTF. In DNA, the CDR3 is TGTGCCAGCAGTTCCTTCGGACAGGGAGCTGGCTATGGCTACACCTTC. This chain joins TRBV6-5 and TRBJ1-2, with TRBD1 matching 8 bases. Germline CDR1 MNHEY, CDR2 SVGAGI. The trim removed 4 bases at V and 4 bases at J, leaving 11 bases unmatched. This CDR3 has 16 amino acids.

The chain uses TRBV30 and TRBJ1-6, with TRBD1 matching over 7 bases. This CDR3 contains 14 residues. J lost 13 bases, V lost 1 base, and 10 bases had no gene match. Germline V gives CDR1 GTSNPN, CDR2 SVGIG (reference sequence). CDR3 in DNA: TGTGCCTGGAGTGAGGGCAGGGGGACTGTGCCCCTCCACTTT. It translates to CAWSEGRGTVPLHF. Full variable domain (outside the CDR3, taken from reference TRBV30 and TRBJ1-6): SQTIHQWPATLVQPVGSPLSLECTVEGTSNPNLYWYRQAAGRGLQLLFYSVGIGQISSEVPQNLSASRPQDRQFILSSKKLLLSDSGFYLCAWSEGRGTVPLHFGNGTRLTVT.

Turning to this clone: At the DNA level, this CDR3 is encoded by other sequences in the same sample as well. V gene TRBV6-5 combines with J gene TRBJ1-2; D remains unclear. Germline CDR1 and CDR2: MNHEY and SVGAGI. This CDR3 is built from 10 residues. Trimming took 6 bases from V and 5 from J, leaving 4 bases between them. CDR3 residues: CASSLYGYTF. DNA of the CDR3: TGTGCCAGCAGCCTATATGGCTACACCTTC.

The chain links TRBV7-9 to TRBJ1-3, with TRBD1 identical over 7 bases. The CDR3 has 15 residues. Per the germline V gene, CDR1 is SEHNR and CDR2 is FQNEAQ (reference sequence). The J segment lost 3 bases and the V segment lost 5 bases, leaving 7 bases of the junction unmatched. The CDR3 is CASSRRGGGGNTIYF. Here the CDR3 DNA reads TGTGCCAGCAGCCGCAGGGGGGGCGGTGGAAACACCATATATTTT.

The V and J genes are TRBV25-1 and TRBJ1-6; D not resolved. CDR1 MGHDK and CDR2 SYGVNS come from the germline V gene. V lost 2 bases, J lost 7 bases, and 6 bases lay in between. The CDR3 contains 13 residues. The CDR3 nucleotides read TGTGCCAGCAGTGAAATAGGGAATTCACCCCTCCACTTT. It encodes CASSEIGNSPLHF.

This rearrangement joins TRBV6-5 to TRBJ1-1; 8 bases are a match to TRBD1. Germline CDR1 MNHEY, CDR2 SVGAGI. This CDR3 region has 13 residues. The CDR3 here is CATLQGGNTEAFF. In nucleotides, the CDR3 is TGTGCGACTCTACAGGGGGGGAACACTGAAGCTTTCTTT.

In this sample, this clone turned up once. The chain is built from TRBV3-1 (or the pseudogene TRBV3-2) and TRBJ1-6; 10 nucleotides line up with TRBD1. Per the germline V gene, CDR1 is LGHDT and CDR2 is YNNKEL (reference sequence). V shed 2 bases and J 10 bases; nucleotides not matched to a gene: 8. This CDR3 spans 16 amino acids. CDR3 sequence: CASSQFGTGEGSPLHF. CDR3 nucleotides: TGTGCCAGCAGCCAATTTGGGACAGGGGAAGGATCACCCCTCCACTTT.

The chain links TRBV6-5 to TRBJ2-3; tentative D call: TRBD1 (6 bases). Deletions cut 8 bases from V and 2 bases from J, with 14 bases between. From germline, CDR1 is MNHEY and CDR2 SVGAGI. This CDR3 is 14 amino acids long. In DNA, the CDR3 is TGTGCCAGCGGAAGAGGGGGAACCACAGATACGCAGTATTTT. Protein product: CASGRGGTTDTQYF.